This T cell receptor (beta chain) was identified in a study of regulatory T cells in long-lasting Graves disease. Noted time point: persistent/refractory GD, antithyroid drugs over 5 years with positive TRAb. RNA isolated from PBMCs was used to make the TCR library. Comments on this clonotype: The target antigen is unknown. This may come from a read error, since a much larger clone is one base off.

Arm-PCR of CDR3 regions with iRepertoire HTBI primers generated TCR beta libraries. In the original analysis: Gene usage covered some 66 TRBV and roughly 13 TRBJ segments. TCRdb re-called the multiplex PCR reads with MiXCR, one entry per CDR3 protein. TCRdb, not the original authors, processed these V and J calls. The data hold some 420,000 distinct CDR3 sequences, with roughly 22% observed a single time. Regarding the study as a whole: Persistent patients had a count of shared public clonotypes (about 2,500) that exceeded that of new patients (roughly 1,000). Newly diagnosed Graves' patients had higher TCR diversity than persistent ones.

CDR3 length equals 16 residues. V lost 2 bases and J 0 bases, leaving 11 bases between the germline ends. The germline CDR1 and CDR2 sequences are MDHEN and SYDVKM. The V gene is TRBV28, the J gene TRBJ1-5; D is undetermined. Specimen: peripheral blood mononuclear cells (PBMCs), collected when the disease was refractory, from a patient treated with antithyroid drugs. This clonotype was sampled from a female donor with Graves disease. The CDR3 sequence: CASSLLPVYSNQPQHF. Written as DNA, the CDR3 is TGTGCCAGCAGTTTACTCCCCGTGTATAGCAATCAGCCCCAGCATTTT.